This TCR beta chain is drawn from a study of regulatory T cells in long-lasting Graves disease. This CDR3 spans 13 amino acids. Germline V CDR1 and CDR2: GTSNPN, SVGIG (reference sequence). Between the trimmed V and J ends, which lost 2 bases and 4 bases, there was a span of 11 bases. The time point here: persistent/refractory GD, antithyroid drugs over 5 years with positive TRAb. The TCR library used RNA extracted from PBMCs. iRepertoire HTBI primers and Arm-PCR of CDR3 regions built TCR beta libraries. TCRdb recomputed calls from the multiplex PCR reads with MiXCR, one row per CDR3 protein. The data contain about 460,000 distinct CDR3 sequences, roughly 22% of them seen just once; the ten biggest clones take up 10% to 15%.

The sequence derives from a female donor with Graves disease. The sample in question was peripheral blood mononuclear cells (PBMCs), obtained when the disease was refractory, from a patient treated with antithyroid drugs. V is TRBV30 and J is TRBJ1-1; D perhaps matches TRBD1 (6 bases). DNA for the CDR3: TGTGCCTGGAGTTCAGGGGAGGTCACTGAAGCTTTCTTT. Translated, it gives CAWSSGEVTEAFF.